Presented here are 8 T cell receptor beta chains from one specimen sequenced in a study of CD8 T cells in ankylosing spondylitis. TCRdb recomputed calls from the 5' RACE reads with MiXCR, one row per CDR3 protein. The data hold 250,000 to 400,000 distinct CDR3 sequences, with more than 9% observed a single time. The specimen sequenced was blood, either unsorted or a sorted T cell fraction (not recorded which). The receptors stem from a female donor with ankylosing spondylitis or in good health (not recorded which).

As for this clonotype: With a much larger clone just one base away, this may be a read error. The chain links TRBV7-2 to TRBJ1-1; no firm D call. V was pared by 4 bases and J by 4 bases, with 10 bases between. Germline V gene data show CDR1 as SGHTA and CDR2 as FQGNSA. This CDR3 has 13 amino acids. This chain's CDR3 is CASSSGRRTEAFF. In DNA form, the CDR3 reads TGTGCCAGCAGCTCGGGTCGGCGCACTGAAGCTTTCTTT.

This clonotype was seen many times. This rearrangement joins TRBV5-8 to TRBJ1-5; D is ambiguous. Trimming cost V 0 bases and J 7 bases, with 5 bases left between them. The germline V gene has CDR1 SGHTS and CDR2 YDEGEE. CDR3 size: 12 residues. As DNA, the CDR3 is TGTGCCAGCAGCTTGGTTTACCAGCCCCAGCATTTT. This encodes CASSLVYQPQHF.

The genes are TRBV19 and TRBJ2-1; D gene ambiguous. Germline V CDR1 and CDR2: LNHDA, SQIVND (reference sequence). The CDR3 sequence is 16 residues long. V was clipped by 2 bases and J by 0 bases, with 11 bases between them. DNA of the CDR3: TGTGCCAGTAGTATATCTTTAAGGAGCTCCTACAATGAGCAGTTCTTC. Translation: CASSISLRSSYNEQFF.

This clonotype came up many times. The gene calls are TRBV5-4 and TRBJ2-1; 11 bases match TRBD2. The CDR3 is 13 amino acids. V shed 4 bases, J shed 10 bases, and the junction held 4 bases outside the gene matches. Germline V gene data show CDR1 as SGHNT and CDR2 as YYREEE (reference sequence). As DNA, the CDR3 is TGTGCCAGCAGCCCGGGACTAGCGGAAGAGCAGTTCTTC. Protein product: CASSPGLAEEQFF. The full variable domain, with the rest looked up from reference TRBV5-4 and TRBJ2-1, is ETGVTQSPTHLIKTRGQQVTLRCSSQSGHNTVSWYQQALGQGPQFIFQYYREEENGRGNFPPRFSGLQFPNYSSELNVNALELDDSALYLCASSPGLAEEQFFGPGTRLTVL.

Many counts were recorded for this clonotype. The V gene is TRBV12-3 or TRBV12-4, the J gene TRBJ1-5, with D possibly matching TRBD1 (5 bases). Trimming left V 6 bases short and J 1 base short, with 19 bases between. The CDR3 extends over 17 amino acids. DNA for the CDR3: TGTGCCAGCAGCAAATCCGGGACCCTCGGAAGCAATCAGCCCCAGCATTTT. Translated: CASSKSGTLGSNQPQHF.

In the case of this clonotype: An end of the junction differs from the germline gene, which may be a read error. CDR3 sequence reads: CASTRESGTNVLTF. DNA for the CDR3: TGCGCCAGCACTAGGGAGTCTGGGACCAACGTCCTGACTTTC. The chain carries TRBV10-2 and TRBJ2-6; a weak D match, TRBD2 (5 bases). Germline loops: CDR1 WSHSY, CDR2 SAAADI. The CDR3 contains 14 residues.

The table lists this clonotype with a few counts. The chain couples TRBV19 to TRBJ1-1, with TRBD1 as a possible D gene (6 bases). Germline V CDR1 and CDR2: LNHDA, SQIVND (reference sequence). Trimming took 7 bases from V and 1 from J, leaving 16 bases between them. The CDR3 is made up of 15 amino acids. CDR3 nucleotide sequence: TGTGCCAGTACCCCACGAACAGGGACGAACACTGAAGCTTTCTTT. Amino acids: CASTPRTGTNTEAFF.

The chain is built from TRBV12-3 or TRBV12-4 and TRBJ1-4; the D is unclear. Between the trimmed V and J ends, which lost 4 bases and 0 bases, there was a span of 6 bases. The CDR3 consists of 14 residues. In DNA, the CDR3 is TGTGCCAGCAGTTCGGATCCAACTAATGAAAAACTGTTTTTT. Encoded protein: CASSSDPTNEKLFF.